These 7 T cell receptor beta chains came from one sample sequenced in a study of human T cells and chemical hapten exposure. Time point defined: pre-sensitization, week 0. Indicated treatment: therapeutic diphenylcyclopropenone sensitization with weekly scalp DPC. TCRdb reprocessed the RACE reads with MiXCR, giving one entry per CDR3 protein. This table holds some 400,000 distinct CDR3 sequences, roughly 5% found once. Sample: whole blood, taken in connection with sensitization to the hapten diphenylcyclopropenone (DPC). The source of these receptors is a woman in her fifties or sixties with alopecia areata. Some clones in this sample may be carry-over from other donors' samples.

This clonotype was counted only a few times. The chain recombines TRBV5-4 with TRBJ1-3; 7 bases align to TRBD1. CDR3 length: 14 amino acids. Germline lookup yields CDR1 SGHNT and CDR2 YYREEE (reference sequence). The V segment lost 6 bases and the J segment 0 bases; nucleotides outside the gene matches: 3. The CDR3 DNA follows: TGTGCCAGCAATGGGGACAGCTCTGGAAACACCATATATTTT. Encoded protein: CASNGDSSGNTIYF.

This clonotype was picked up many times. The V and J genes are TRBV5-1 and TRBJ2-7; TRBD1 matches 10 bases. The V and J ends lost 3 bases and 5 bases, in that order; junction bases with no gene match: 2. This CDR3 region has 13 residues. Germline V gene sequence: CDR1 SGHRS, CDR2 YFSETQ. This CDR3 is CASSWDRGNEQYF. In DNA, the CDR3 is TGCGCCAGCAGCTGGGACAGGGGCAACGAGCAGTACTTC.

This clonotype was seen more than once but under ten times. J is TRBJ2-3 and V is TRBV15; D remains unclear. Germline loops: CDR1 LNHNV, CDR2 YYDKDF (reference sequence). The V and J ends lost 7 bases and 0 bases respectively, with 14 bases between them. CDR3 length: 15 residues. The CDR3 region is CATNPRLGSTDTQYF. The CDR3 DNA reads as TGTGCCACCAACCCCCGGCTAGGGAGCACAGATACGCAGTATTTT.

The V gene is TRBV5-1, the J gene TRBJ2-3; TRBD2 is a possible D gene (5 bases). CDR1 is SGHRS, CDR2 YFSETQ, per germline. V lost 5 bases, J lost 1 base, and 11 bases lay in between. This CDR3 region has 14 residues. Here the CDR3 reads CASRTGAGTDTQYF. CDR3 bases: TGCGCCAGCAGAACCGGAGCGGGCACAGATACGCAGTATTTT.

There are a few counts of this clonotype. The chain has TRBV6-6 and TRBJ1-5; D is unresolved. Germline lookup yields CDR1 MNHNY and CDR2 SVGAGI (reference sequence). This CDR3 has 13 residues. V lost 0 bases, J lost 4 bases, and 4 bases lay in between. In nucleotides, the CDR3 is TGTGCCAGCAGTTACTCGGAAAATCAGCCCCAGCATTTT. Its translation is CASSYSENQPQHF.

The rearrangement joins TRBV7-2 to TRBJ2-7, with D possibly being TRBD1 (6 bases). This CDR3 is 15 amino acids long. V lost 3 bases and J 3 bases, leaving 15 bases between the germline ends. The V gene's germline CDR1 is SGHTA and CDR2 FQGNSA. DNA for the CDR3: TGTGCCAGCAGCTTTCCCATCGGACAGAACTACGAGCAGTACTTC. As protein: CASSFPIGQNYEQYF.

This clonotype turned up a few times. This chain links TRBV28 with TRBJ1-4, with D maybe TRBD1 (6 bases). Germline V gene sequence: CDR1 MDHEN, CDR2 SYDVKM. Trimming took 4 bases from V and 7 from J, leaving 13 bases between them. CDR3 size: 14 residues. In DNA form, the CDR3 reads TGTGCCAGCAGTTCGGGACACCCCGGTGAAAAACTGTTTTTT. It specifies CASSSGHPGEKLFF.